The present entry profiles one T cell receptor (beta chain) with its context. Its antigen has not been determined. The sample holds no much larger clone one base away, and base qualities are not on file. The CDR3, from cysteine to phenylalanine, totals 14 residues. Here the CDR3 DNA is all that survives: 42 bases in frame from base 1. Sequences MNHNY (CDR1) and SVGAGI (CDR2) are obtained from the germline V gene (reference sequence). The V end loses 4 bases and the J end loses 6 bases, and a stretch of 10 bases separates them. The data were obtained in a study of shared clonotypes between healthy human individuals (dated by TCRdb to about 2020). In the study overall: Two women and three men aged 18 to 49 years were included in the cohort. For each donor, CD4 naive and CD4 memory were each run on three plates, CD8 naive on two plates, and CD8 memory on one plate. The study deeply sequenced blood TCR repertoires of five healthy adults to estimate repertoire size and the extent of clonotype sharing between individuals. Different laboratories and diverse techniques were used to prepare libraries and sequence TCR repertoires, to increase sequencing depth and limit assay-specific biases. Per donor, leukapheresis produced somewhere between about 0.94 and 8.9 billion PBMCs. Points the paper makes about the study in general: Clonotypes shared by all four sorted-subset donors showed higher generation probabilities than non-shared clonotypes. Across a few donors, roughly 5.4% of naive CD4, over 3% of naive CD8, under 2.5% of memory CD4, and 0.4% to 0.45% of memory CD8 clonotypes were shared. Sampling was restricted to blood, and TCR repertoires in tissue are likely to differ from TCR repertoires in blood. Pairwise subsampling led to the expectation that sequencing depth would affect the degree of clonotype sharing among donors. Naive subsets generally had larger estimated clonotype richness than memory subsets did. Because the study included only a small number of donors, the genetic and exposure-history diversity represented was limited. Rarefaction of sorted-subset datasets indicated incomplete sequencing despite the large sequencing depth.

Using the deep immunoSEQ assay, multiplex PCR amplified TCR CDR3 regions from genomic DNA. For each cell subset, the extracted genomic DNA was distributed evenly across all wells of several immunoSEQ 96-well plates, and each plate served as one replicate. For sorted subsets, 150 to 250 ng of genomic DNA, equivalent to 30,000 or so T cell genomes, went into each replicate PCR. Purified libraries were measured with a Qubit 3.0 fluorometer, size-checked on a Bioanalyzer 2100, and measured again with the KAPA Library Quantification kit. Each immunoSEQ 96-well plate was sequenced on its own single-read 150-cycle Illumina NextSeq 550 flow cell. In the original analysis: Because the immunoSEQ output held only junctional sequences and lacked quality scores, the filtering could not match the filtering applied to full-length reads. Sequences were annotated with PyIR, a Python wrapper for IgBLAST v1.9, using IMGT germline references to assign V/J genes and CDR3. Reads with weak V/J assignments (E-value above 1e-6), missing CDR3, stop codons, out-of-frame junctions, or ambiguous translated residues were removed. V3J clonotypes were defined as sequences sharing an identical inferred V gene, J gene, and CDR3 amino acid sequence. The percentage overlap between two repertoires was calculated by dividing the number of shared unique clonotypes by the size of the smaller repertoire. Three approaches were used to assess repertoire richness: RTK rarefaction, the Chao1 estimator, and Recon v2.1 estimates of unobserved clonotypes. Generation probabilities were computed with OLGA for all TCRbeta clonotypes obtained by the gDNA method from a few donors. TCRdb limited this immuneACCESS table to in-frame rearrangements with V and J called. A share of clones is missing; checked studies link under half to unresolved V genes, and the rest is unexplained. V and J calls and clone size follow that table, whereas D and trimming were derived from the DNA. In this sample the table shows 2 million to 2.5 million clones, approximately 96% of which occur a single time. The ten largest clones take up around 0.13% of the sample.

The donors were healthy, HIV-negative adults with no recently reported acute infections or vaccinations. Every donor was a Caucasian adult living in Nashville, Tennessee, USA. Magnetic negative selection was used to enrich CD4+ T cells, after which naive cells were positively selected on CD45RA and the negative fraction became the memory subset. After blood collection by leukapheresis, PBMCs were isolated using Ficoll-Histopaque density gradient centrifugation and then cryopreserved in the vapor phase of liquid nitrogen. Analytical flow cytometry was used to check the purity and quantity of each magnetically sorted T cell population. From each sorted fraction, genomic DNA was isolated and quantified by UV absorbance on a Nanodrop 2000c.

The sequence was collected from a man younger than 35 in good health. The material sequenced was naive CD4+ T cells sorted from blood. Reading the label with the study, this specimen's cell subset or site is: CD45RA+ positively selected. The rearrangement joined TRBV6-6 to TRBJ1-6, with the identity of the D gene unclear. This receptor has the CDR3 CASSSALANSPLHF. The DNA reads as follows: TGTGCCAGCAGTTCGGCTTTGGCTAATTCACCCCTCCACTTT.